By share of the sample, the clone carrying this T cell receptor beta chain is medium-sized. These data belong to a study of blood T cell repertoires in COVID-19. Study overall: Acute and convalescent COVID-19 samples came from the United States, Italy and Spain. From T cells, B-cell-depleted T cells, or PBMCs came the material, which was cDNA or gDNA.

The protocol was immunoSEQ multiplex PCR, while the TCRdb copy is restricted to in-frame clones and leaves out a portion. The sample yields about 46,000 clones, approximately 88% seen once. V dropped 1 base and J dropped 4; count of bases not matched to a gene: 4. Germline V gives CDR1 SEHNR, CDR2 FQNEAQ (reference sequence). There are 15 residues in the CDR3. Sequenced material: peripheral blood. This receptor was obtained from a human donor with active COVID-19. The donor label of this sample is uncertain. The chain uses TRBV7-9 and TRBJ2-7; TRBD1 matches at 10 bases. CDR3 in DNA: TGTGCCAGCAGCTTAGGGGACAGGGGACGATACGAGCAGTACTTC. This translates into CASSLGDRGRYEQYF.